This TCR beta chain is drawn from a study of blood T cell repertoires in COVID-19. The CDR3 covers 14 residues. Germline V gene lookup returns CDR1 SGDLS and CDR2 YYNGEE. V was clipped by 6 bases and J by 4 bases; unmatched bases: 7. The method was immunoSEQ multiplex PCR; TCRdb's version includes in-frame clones alone and lacks a portion of them. The sample holds 250,000 or so clones, roughly 91% seen once. Everyone who took part was about 18 to 90 years old, and they came from 20 to 25 US areas. Cohort allocation depended upon clinical history that participants reported. The chain links TRBV9 to TRBJ1-1, with 9 bases matching TRBD1. The sample was PBMCs or T cells enriched from blood (not recorded which). This receptor was obtained from a man in his forties or fifties who had recovered from COVID-19. CDR3 in amino acids: CASTQGAVSTEAFF. In DNA form, the CDR3 reads TGTGCCAGCACACAGGGGGCGGTCTCCACTGAAGCTTTCTTT.